Shown below are 19 T cell receptor beta chains from a single sample sequenced in a study of CD8 T cells in ankylosing spondylitis. Whole-study findings and limits: Roughly eight highly homologous variants made up a TCR beta motif that seemed to typify ankylosing spondylitis blood.

Antigens of these TCRs are unknown. TCRdb itself ran the 5' RACE reads through MiXCR, one entry per CDR3 protein. The profile shows fewer than 650,000 distinct CDR3 sequences, more than 9.5% of them singletons. Sample: blood, either unsorted or a sorted T cell fraction (not recorded which). The origin of the receptors is a male donor with ankylosing spondylitis.

V usage is TRBV18 and J usage is TRBJ1-1; a possible D gene is TRBD1 (6 bases). The CDR3 totals 13 residues. V lost 6 bases and J 4 bases, leaving 12 bases between the germline ends. Per germline, CDR1 KGHSH and CDR2 LQKENI. CDR3 in amino acids: CASSPTGITEAFF. For the CDR3, the DNA is TGTGCCAGCTCGCCTACAGGGATCACTGAAGCTTTCTTT.

The rearrangement joins TRBV10-2 to TRBJ1-1; a weak D match, TRBD1 (6 bases). From germline, CDR1 is WSHSY and CDR2 SAAADI. The V end lost 8 bases, the J end lost 1 base, and 14 bases lay between the germline ends. This CDR3 comprises 14 residues. Written as DNA, the CDR3 is TGCGCCAGCCGACGGGGGGCGGGGAACACTGAAGCTTTCTTT. Residues: CASRRGAGNTEAFF.

This clonotype was seen at least ten times. The chain uses TRBV7-7 and TRBJ2-1; the D is unclear. V was clipped by 1 base and J by 6 bases, with 7 bases between them. This CDR3 comprises 13 residues. Germline V gene sequence: CDR1 SSHAT, CDR2 FNYEAQ (reference sequence). CDR3 in amino acids: CASSLGRTNEQFF. The CDR3 DNA is TGTGCCAGCAGCTTAGGCAGAACCAATGAGCAGTTCTTC. The full variable domain, its missing parts supplied by reference TRBV7-7 and TRBJ2-1, is GAGVSQSPRYKVTKRGQDVTLRCDPISSHATLYWYQQALGQGPEFLTYFNYEAQPDKSGLPSDRFSAERPEGSISTLTIQRTEQRDSAMYRCASSLGRTNEQFFGPGTRLTVL.

This clonotype was seen a handful of times. This chain joins TRBV7-9 and TRBJ1-4; D is unresolved. Germline V CDR1 and CDR2: SEHNR, FQNEAQ (reference sequence). The V end was cut by 0 bases, the J end by 7 bases, with 6 bases between. This CDR3 comprises 13 residues. The CDR3 nucleotides are TGTGCCAGCAGCTTAGCTTCAGGTGAAAAACTGTTTTTT. As protein: CASSLASGEKLFF.

This clonotype was seen a few times. V and J are TRBV20-1 and TRBJ2-1, with 9 bases aligning to TRBD1. Germline V gene lookup returns CDR1 DFQATT and CDR2 SNEGSKA (reference sequence). There are 16 residues in the CDR3. Unmatched junction bases numbered 16, after V lost 6 bases and J lost 7 bases. CDR3 DNA: TGCAGTGCCATATCAGCGGGACAGGGATTTAATAATGAGCAGTTCTTC. Its protein product is CSAISAGQGFNNEQFF.

In this sample, this clonotype turned up many times. The CDR3: CASSPRTEEKLFF. As DNA, the CDR3 is TGTGCCAGCAGCCCACGGACAGAAGAAAAACTGTTTTTT. This chain connects TRBV7-9 to TRBJ1-4, with a possible D match to TRBD1 (6 bases). The CDR3 spans 13 residues. The germline V gene has CDR1 SEHNR and CDR2 FQNEAQ (reference sequence). Trimming took 5 bases from V and 8 from J, leaving 12 bases between them.

This clonotype was observed a few times. The chain is built from TRBV3-1 and TRBJ2-7; weak D call: TRBD2 (6 bases). Deletions cut 4 bases from V and 3 bases from J, with 10 bases between. Germline CDR1 LGHDT, CDR2 YNNKEL (reference sequence). The CDR3 is 13 amino acids. The CDR3 protein is CASSPRAGYEQYF. As DNA, the CDR3 is TGTGCCAGCAGCCCCCGAGCGGGCTACGAGCAGTACTTC.

This clonotype was observed a few times. CDR3 in amino acids: CSARVPLAAYNEQFF. The CDR3 DNA reads TGCAGTGCTAGAGTCCCACTAGCGGCCTACAATGAGCAGTTCTTC. The chain couples TRBV20-1 to TRBJ2-1; TRBD2 matches at 8 bases. V lost 1 base, J lost 2 bases, and 4 bases stayed unmatched. The germline V gene has CDR1 DFQATT and CDR2 SNEGSKA (reference sequence). CDR3 length equals 15 residues.

This clonotype has more than one count but fewer than ten. The chain has TRBV12-3 or TRBV12-4 and TRBJ1-2; D gene unclear. CDR3 length: 16 residues. The germline V and J ends were trimmed by 5 bases and 4 bases, with 20 bases remaining between them. For the CDR3, the DNA is TGTGCCAGCAGTCAAGGAGGGCCAGAAACCCTCTATGGCTACACCTTC. It is translated as CASSQGGPETLYGYTF.

This clonotype was recorded a few times. V and J are TRBV25-1 and TRBJ2-2; TRBD1 matches at 10 bases. The CDR3 has 17 residues. Germline CDR1 and CDR2: MGHDK and SYGVNS. With 0 bases clipped from V and 2 bases from J, the junction kept 3 bases outside the gene matches. The CDR3: CASSEYRTGGNTGELFF. In DNA form, the CDR3 reads TGTGCCAGCAGTGAATACCGGACAGGGGGTAACACCGGGGAGCTGTTTTTT.

This clonotype appeared once. CDR3 sequence reads: CASSSGTAGVGEQYF. In DNA, the CDR3 is TGTGCCAGCAGCTCCGGCACAGCGGGAGTCGGCGAGCAGTACTTC. This chain joins TRBV7-9 and TRBJ2-7; TRBD2 aligns across 8 bases. The CDR3 totals 15 residues. V lost 4 bases to trimming and J lost 6 bases; unmatched junction nucleotides: 11. Germline V gives CDR1 SEHNR, CDR2 FQNEAQ (reference sequence).

The genes are TRBV30 and TRBJ2-7; 7 nucleotides line up with TRBD2. The germline V gene has CDR1 GTSNPN and CDR2 SVGIG (reference sequence). Losses at the gene ends were 0 bases for V and 4 bases for J; bases not matched to a gene: 3. The CDR3 has 13 residues. DNA of the CDR3: TGTGCCTGGAGTGTCGGGAGGAGGTACGAGCAGTACGTC. It codes for CAWSVGRRYEQYV.

V is TRBV11-2 and J is TRBJ2-1, with 9 nucleotides matching TRBD1. CDR3 length equals 14 residues. Germline CDR1 and CDR2: SGHAT and FQNNGV. Trimming at V came to 5 bases and at J to 8 bases, leaving 7 bases not matched to a gene. CDR3 in amino acids: CASSLGQGFDEQFF. The DNA for the CDR3 is TGTGCCAGCAGCCTTGGACAGGGGTTTGATGAGCAGTTCTTC.

J is TRBJ1-6 and V is TRBV7-2; unclear D gene. The CDR3 extends over 12 amino acids. From germline, CDR1 is SGHTA and CDR2 FQGNSA. V gave up 5 bases and J gave up 10 bases, with 9 bases separating them. CDR3 coding DNA: TGTGCCAGCAGCGTTATGGTCTCACCCCTCCACTTT. It codes for CASSVMVSPLHF.

The CDR3: CSVRDTVAEAFF. CDR3 coding DNA: TGCAGCGTCCGGGACACCGTCGCTGAAGCTTTCTTT. This chain uses TRBV29-1 with TRBJ1-1; D possibly corresponds to TRBD1 (6 bases). This CDR3 is built from 12 residues. Germline values: CDR1 SQVTM, CDR2 ANQGSEA. V was clipped by 6 bases and J by 6 bases, with 14 bases between them.

Many counts were recorded for this clonotype. CDR3 nucleotides: TGTGCCAGCAGCTTTGAGGGGGAGGAGACCCAGTACTTC. Residues: CASSFEGEETQYF. The chain employs TRBV5-5 and TRBJ2-5, with a weak D call TRBD1 (6 bases). Trimming took off 2 bases at V and 5 bases at J, with 10 bases between the two ends. The CDR3 is 13 amino acids. Germline V CDR1 and CDR2: SGHKS, YYEKEE (reference sequence). The full variable domain, in which reference TRBV5-5 and TRBJ2-5 provide the parts outside the CDR3, is DAGVTQSPTHLIKTRGQQVTLRCSPISGHKSVSWYQQVLGQGPQFIFQYYEKEERGRGNFPDRFSARQFPNYSSELNVNALLLGDSALYLCASSFEGEETQYFGPGTRLLVL.

This clonotype was observed a few times. V and J are TRBV10-2 and TRBJ2-5, with unresolved D. This CDR3 spans 13 amino acids. V gave up 7 bases and J gave up 5 bases, with 14 bases separating them. The germline V gene encodes CDR1 WSHSY and CDR2 SAAADI. CDR3 DNA: TGCGCCAGCACCCTCCGGGTTCGGGAGACCCAGTACTTC. Encoded protein: CASTLRVRETQYF.

This chain uses TRBV5-5 with TRBJ1-5, with a tentative D call TRBD1 (5 bases). CDR3 length: 16 amino acids. V lost 1 base and J 4 bases, leaving 15 bases between the germline ends. The germline V gene encodes CDR1 SGHKS and CDR2 YYEKEE (reference sequence). DNA of the CDR3: TGTGCCAGCAGCTTGTTAATCGGGGCAGGGAATCAGCCCCAGCATTTT. This codes for CASSLLIGAGNQPQHF.

This clonotype occurred a few times. CDR3 amino acids: CASSFEGSYEQYF. CDR3 nucleotide sequence: TGCGCCAGCAGCTTCGAGGGTTCCTACGAGCAGTACTTC. The chain has TRBV5-1 and TRBJ2-7; a possible D gene is TRBD2 (5 bases). CDR3 length: 13 amino acids. CDR1 and CDR2 (germline): SGHRS, YFSETQ. The V gene lost 2 bases and the J gene lost 1 base, with 7 bases spanning the gap.